In this sample, the clone carrying this T cell receptor beta chain turned up many times. TCRdb itself ran the RT-PCR reads through MiXCR, one entry per CDR3 protein. The sample carries 20,000 or so distinct CDR3 sequences, 4.9% recorded once. The data are from a study of patients and donors after allogeneic stem cell transplantation. The sample taken for sequencing was blood, either unsorted or a sorted T cell fraction (not recorded which). This clonotype was sampled from a human donor who was either an allogeneic HSCT recipient or a stem cell or donor lymphocyte infusion donor (not recorded which). It is not recorded whose cells these are; they may come from a transplant donor.

The chain's CDR3 is CASSLGAGVDTQYF. CDR3 coding DNA: TGTGCCAGCAGTCTCGGAGCGGGAGTAGATACGCAGTATTTT. The chain is built from TRBV28 and TRBJ2-3; 8 nucleotides match TRBD2. V was pared by 5 bases and J by 5 bases, with 6 bases of the junction left unmatched. The V gene's germline CDR1 is MDHEN and CDR2 SYDVKM. The CDR3 runs 14 residues.